This TCR beta chain is from a study of T cell repertoires in cytomegalovirus infection. TCRdb analysed the reads with MiXCR anew, one entry per CDR3 protein. The data hold about 74,000 distinct CDR3 sequences, with more than 25% observed a single time. This clonotype was counted at least ten times. No antigen is known for it. The CDR3 is 14 residues long. Trimming stripped 3 bases from V and 0 bases from J, with 7 bases between. V usage is TRBV12-3 or TRBV12-4 and J usage is TRBJ2-3, with D uncertain. The receptor was derived from a human donor in good health (CMV status not recorded). Some clones in this sample may be carry-over from other donors' samples. Here the sequenced sample was CD8+ T cells from cultured PBMCs, taken from culture after CMV antigen stimulation. This chain's CDR3 is CASSFDHSTDTQYF. The CDR3 bases are TGTGCCAGCAGTTTCGATCATAGCACAGATACGCAGTATTTT.